This entry concerns a single T cell receptor beta chain. Its antigen is currently unknown. This specimen belongs to a study of T cell responses to AZD1222 COVID-19 vaccine. The study, taken as a whole, reports: Variant regions that are unmutated are reportedly the target of nearly half of spike-specific TCRs.

Looked up from germline, CDR1 is MNHEY and CDR2 is SMNVEV (reference sequence). V lost 2 bases and J lost 0; bases outside the gene matches: 6. This CDR3 region has 16 residues. Profiling relied on immunoSEQ multiplex PCR, and the TCRdb table lists in-frame clones only, not all of them. Among roughly 100,000 clones, about nine tenths were seen once, and the ten largest hold less than 6%. The V gene is TRBV27, the J gene TRBJ2-7; 8 nucleotides align to TRBD2. This TCR derives from an adult in good health. The specimen comprised peripheral blood, sampled on day 0 of AZD1222 vaccination. The CDR3 DNA reads TGTGCCAGCAGTTTAGGGGTGGCGGGAGGCTCCTACGAGCAGTACTTC. This gives the protein CASSLGVAGGSYEQYF.